These T cell receptor beta chains were read from a single sample in a study of read filtering for tumor transcriptome and immune sequencing. One entry per CDR3 protein results from TCRdb running MiXCR on the reads. The top ten hold 5.5% to 7% of the sample, which has tens of thousands of distinct CDR3 sequences, roughly 13% seen once. Source material: a population of CD138-negative cells sorted from bone marrow. These receptor sequences come from a donor at least 40 years old with multiple myeloma. Both conserved end residues are part of each CDR3. A D gene is named only where the DNA matches it firmly. Rows give clone size only sometimes, using once, few, many, or a class for an expanded clone.

clone_size d_call j_call v_call cdr3_nt cdr3_aa
many - TRBJ2-3 TRBV18 TGTGCCAGCTCACCAGCGAGATCTAGCACAGATACGCAGTATTTT CASSPARSSTDTQYF
many - TRBJ2-7 TRBV3-1 TGTGCCAGCAGCCAAGGGACTTTTTGGCAGCAATACGAGCAGTACTTC CASSQGTFWQQYEQYF
- - TRBJ1-1 TRBV11-3 TGTGCCAGCAGCTTATGGGACGGCTTGGGGACTGAAGCTTTCTTT CASSLWDGLGTEAFF
many TRBD2 TRBJ2-1 TRBV27 TGTGCCAGCAGTTTACAACTAGCGGGAGGGCCAAGGAATGAGCAGTTCTTC CASSLQLAGGPRNEQFF
many TRBD1 TRBJ1-5 TRBV3-1 TGTGCCAGCAGCAAAGGGCCGGGACAGAGAAGAGAGCCCCAGCATTTT CASSKGPGQRREPQHF
many - TRBJ1-5 TRBV12-3/TRBV12-4 TGTGCCAGCAGCCCCGGTGGCATTAGCAATCAGCCCCAGCATTTT CASSPGGISNQPQHF
few TRBD2 TRBJ2-1 TRBV7-8 TGTGCCAGCAGCTTATTTGTTGCGGGGGGGTCTCGAAATGAGCAGTTCTTC CASSLFVAGGSRNEQFF
many - TRBJ1-2 TRBV15 TGTGCCACCAGCAGAGGTCAGACCGACAACTATGGCTACACCTTC CATSRGQTDNYGYTF
- - TRBJ2-3 TRBV10-3 TGTGCCATCAGTGACATACCTAGCACAGATACGCAGTATTTT CAISDIPSTDTQYF
many - TRBJ2-3 TRBV18 TGTGCCAGCTCACCTAGCGCGGTTCCTAGCACAGATACGCAGTATTTT CASSPSAVPSTDTQYF
many - TRBJ1-5 TRBV19 TGTGCCACTGCGACAGCAAGTAGAAGCAATCAGCCCCAGCATTTT CATATASRSNQPQHF
once - TRBJ2-5 TRBV28 TGTGCCAGCAGTAACCGGGACGGACAAGAGACCCAGTACTTC CASSNRDGQETQYF
- TRBD1 TRBJ2-5 TRBV6-5 TGTGCCAGCACCCCGCGAGGGACAGGGACCCAGTACTTC CASTPRGTGTQYF
many - TRBJ1-1 TRBV7-3 TGTGCCAGCAGTTTGGGTCGGGGGGGAAACACTGAAGCTTTCTTT CASSLGRGGNTEAFF
many - TRBJ2-5 TRBV11-2 TGTGCCAGCAGCTTAGGGTATCAAGAGACCCAGTACTTC CASSLGYQETQYF
few TRBD2 TRBJ2-1 TRBV4-2 TGTGCCAGCAGCCGCAGGGCCCGGGGGGATGAGCAGTTCTTT CASSRRARGDEQFF
medium-sized - TRBJ2-1 TRBV7-6 TGTGCCAGCAGCTCGACAGGACCCCCCTGGGGTGAGCAGTTCTTC CASSSTGPPWGEQFF
many - TRBJ1-2 TRBV29-1 TGCAGCGTTGGGGGGGCAGCCTATGGCTACACCTTC CSVGGAAYGYTF
many - TRBJ2-3 TRBV11-2 TGTGCCAGCAGCAAACAGGGGGGGACAACAGATACGCAGTATTTT CASSKQGGTTDTQYF
many - TRBJ1-5 TRBV5-1 TGCGCCAGCAGCCCGGTCGAGGGGCGGCAGCCCCAGCATTTT CASSPVEGRQPQHF
many TRBD2 TRBJ2-7 TRBV20-1 TGCAGTTCCCGGGTAGCGGGGGCCTACGAGCAGTACTTC CSSRVAGAYEQYF
many - TRBJ1-4 TRBV6-6 TGTGCCAGCAGTTACTCCGGGGCAGTGCGTGGCGAAAAACGGTTTTTT CASSYSGAVRGEKRFF
many - TRBJ2-4 TRBV6-5 TGTGCCAGCAGTCGGGGAAACATTCAGTACTTC CASSRGNIQYF
few - TRBJ2-3 TRBV6-6 TGTGCCAGCAGTTACGACAGCGACGGGGACACAGATACGCAGTATTTT CASSYDSDGDTDTQYF
many TRBD1 TRBJ2-7 TRBV5-1 TGCGCCAGCAGCTTGTATCGGGACAGGGCCTACGAGCAGTACTTC CASSLYRDRAYEQYF
many TRBD1 TRBJ1-2 TRBV19 TGTGCCAGTCTCCCTGGGACAGGTAATAGCTACACCTTC CASLPGTGNSYTF
many - TRBJ2-7 TRBV3-1 TGTGCCAGCAGCCAAGATTGGGGGGTTCGCGAGCAGTACTTC CASSQDWGVREQYF
many - TRBJ1-1 TRBV7-3 TGTGCCAGCACCCTTCGACCAGGCGGAACTGAAGCTTTCTTT CASTLRPGGTEAFF
- TRBD2 TRBJ2-1 TRBV7-2 TGTGCCAGCAGCTTAGGTAGCGGGAGATACAATGAGCAGTTCTTC CASSLGSGRYNEQFF
many - TRBJ1-1 TRBV6-1 TGTGCCAGCAGTGAAGCAAGGAGGAACAGATTGAACACTGAAGCTTTCTTT CASSEARRNRLNTEAFF
medium-sized TRBD1 TRBJ1-2 TRBV3-1 TGTGCCAGCAGCCCGAACAGGGGGGTTTCCTATGGCTACACCTTC CASSPNRGVSYGYTF
- - TRBJ2-5 TRBV5-1 TGCGCCAGCAGCTCCCACCCGGCGGCGGAGACCCAGTACTTC CASSSHPAAETQYF
many - TRBJ1-1 TRBV4-1 TGCGCCAGCAGCCAGGGGGTCCAGGCGAACACTGAAGCTTTCTTT CASSQGVQANTEAFF
many - TRBJ1-3 TRBV5-4 TGTGCCAGCAGCACGGGGGGCAAAACTGGAAACACCATATATTTT CASSTGGKTGNTIYF
many TRBD1 TRBJ2-6 TRBV5-1 TGCGCCAGCAGCTTGGAGGGCAGGGGGCCGTCTGGGGCCAACGTCCTGACTTTC CASSLEGRGPSGANVLTF
few TRBD1 TRBJ1-1 TRBV28 TGTGCCAGCATCAGGGACAGGGTGAACACTGAAGCTTTCTTT CASIRDRVNTEAFF
many - TRBJ2-7 TRBV7-9 TGTGCCAGCAGTCCCGATGGGGGGGCAGTTGAGCAGTACTTC CASSPDGGAVEQYF
- - TRBJ2-7 TRBV28 TGTGCCAGCAGGACCGGTGGGTACGAGCAGTACTTC CASRTGGYEQYF
many TRBD1 TRBJ1-2 TRBV29-1 TGCAGCGTGGAACAGGGGGCCGGCTATGGCTACACCTTC CSVEQGAGYGYTF
many - TRBJ2-7 TRBV27 TGTGCCAGCAGTTTGAGGCCTAGGGTCTACGAGCAGTACTTC CASSLRPRVYEQYF
many TRBD1 TRBJ2-3 TRBV11-2 TGTGCCAGCAGCTTAAGGGGACAGCCCACAGATACGCAGTATTTT CASSLRGQPTDTQYF
many - TRBJ2-1 TRBV5-1 TGCGCCAGCAGCTTGGGGGGCGGGGTGAGCTCCTACAATGAGCAGTTCTTC CASSLGGGVSSYNEQFF
medium-sized - TRBJ1-6 TRBV4-1 TGCGCCAGCAGCCAAGTCCCTCTCGGCTCCTATAATTCACCCCTCCACTTT CASSQVPLGSYNSPLHF
many TRBD1 TRBJ1-5 TRBV4-2 TGTGCCAGCAGCCAAGAGGGACAGCCCGATAGCAATCAGCCCCAGCATTTT CASSQEGQPDSNQPQHF
- TRBD2 TRBJ2-1 TRBV10-3 TGTGCCATCAGTGAGTCGGGGGGACTAGCGGGACGGGGTGAGCGATTCTTC CAISESGGLAGRGERFF
many - TRBJ2-7 TRBV28 TGTGCCAGCAGTTTAAGTATACCCTCCTACGAGCAGTACTTC CASSLSIPSYEQYF
many - TRBJ2-7 TRBV5-1 TGCGCCAGCAGCTTGAATGTGGCCAACTACGAGCAGTACTTC CASSLNVANYEQYF
many - TRBJ1-3 TRBV20-1 TGCAGTGCTCCCAGATCTTCTGGAAACACCATATATTTT CSAPRSSGNTIYF
many - TRBJ1-1 TRBV7-9 TGTGCCAGCAGCCGTGGGGACCTTCAAGCTTTCTTT CASSRGDLQAFF
many TRBD2 TRBJ2-1 TRBV20-1 TGCAGTGCTAGTTCTCCAGCGGGAGTAGATGAGCAGTTCTTC CSASSPAGVDEQFF
many - TRBJ1-5 TRBV7-9 TGTGCCAGCAGCTTAATGGGGGATAATCAGCCCCAGCATTTT CASSLMGDNQPQHF
many - TRBJ2-3 TRBV6-5 TGTGCCAGCAGTTACTCGAGAGATACGCAGTATTTT CASSYSRDTQYF
many - TRBJ1-4 TRBV5-1 TGCGCCAGCAGCTTGGAGCCACGGATAAATGAAAAACTGTTTTTT CASSLEPRINEKLFF